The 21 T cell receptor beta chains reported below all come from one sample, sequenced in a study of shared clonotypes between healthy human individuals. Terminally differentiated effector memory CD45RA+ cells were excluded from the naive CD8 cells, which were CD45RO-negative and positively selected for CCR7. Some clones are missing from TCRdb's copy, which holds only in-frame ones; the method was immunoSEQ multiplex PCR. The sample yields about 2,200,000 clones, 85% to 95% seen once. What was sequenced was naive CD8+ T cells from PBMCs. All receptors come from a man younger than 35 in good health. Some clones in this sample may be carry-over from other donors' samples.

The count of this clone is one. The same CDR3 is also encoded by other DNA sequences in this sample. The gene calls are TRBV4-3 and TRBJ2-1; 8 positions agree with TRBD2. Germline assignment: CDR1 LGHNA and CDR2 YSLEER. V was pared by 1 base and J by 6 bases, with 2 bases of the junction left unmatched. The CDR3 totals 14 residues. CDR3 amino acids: CASSQGLASNEQFF. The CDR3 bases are TGCGCCAGCAGCCAAGGACTAGCGAGCAATGAGCAGTTCTTC.

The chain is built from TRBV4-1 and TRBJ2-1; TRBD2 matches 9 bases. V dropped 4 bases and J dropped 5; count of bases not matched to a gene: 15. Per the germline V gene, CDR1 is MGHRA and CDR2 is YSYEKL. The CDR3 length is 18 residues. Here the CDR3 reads CASSPPAIGTSPHNEQFF. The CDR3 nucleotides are TGCGCCAGCAGCCCCCCCGCTATCGGGACTAGCCCCCACAATGAGCAGTTCTTC.

The CDR3 DNA reads as TGTGCCAGCAGTGCCGGGGCCACCTACAATGAGCAGTTCTTC. Amino acid sequence: CASSAGATYNEQFF. This chain uses TRBV6-1 with TRBJ2-1; TRBD1 or TRBD2 may be the D gene (5 bases each). Germline V gene sequence: CDR1 MNHNS, CDR2 SASEGT. CDR3 length: 14 residues. V lost 4 bases, J lost 2 bases, and 9 bases lay in between.

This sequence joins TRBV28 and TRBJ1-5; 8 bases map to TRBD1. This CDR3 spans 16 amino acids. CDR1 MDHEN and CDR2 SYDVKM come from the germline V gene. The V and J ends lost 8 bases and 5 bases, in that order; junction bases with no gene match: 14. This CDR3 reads CASLTPGQVGDQPQHF. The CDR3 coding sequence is TGTGCCAGCCTGACCCCGGGACAGGTTGGAGATCAGCCCCAGCATTTT.

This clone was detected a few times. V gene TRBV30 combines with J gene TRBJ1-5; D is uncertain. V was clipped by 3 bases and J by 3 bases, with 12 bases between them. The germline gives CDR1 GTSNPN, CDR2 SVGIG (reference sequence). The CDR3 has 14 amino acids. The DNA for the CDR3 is TGTGCCTGGAGCGACGGAGAGTACAATCAGCCCCAGCATTTT. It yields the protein CAWSDGEYNQPQHF.

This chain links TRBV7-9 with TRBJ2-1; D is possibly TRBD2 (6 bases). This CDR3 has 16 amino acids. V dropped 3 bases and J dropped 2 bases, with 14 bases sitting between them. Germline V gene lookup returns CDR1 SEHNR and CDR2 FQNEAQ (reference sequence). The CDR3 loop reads CASSFPREPPYNEQFF. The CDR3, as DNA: TGTGCCAGCAGCTTTCCACGGGAGCCCCCCTACAATGAGCAGTTCTTC.

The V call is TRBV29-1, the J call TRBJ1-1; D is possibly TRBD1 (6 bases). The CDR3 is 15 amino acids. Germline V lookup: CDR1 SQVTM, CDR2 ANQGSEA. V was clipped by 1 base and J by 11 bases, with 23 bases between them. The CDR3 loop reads CSVEGYQGLEAVAFF. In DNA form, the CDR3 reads TGCAGCGTTGAAGGGTACCAGGGGTTAGAGGCCGTTGCTTTCTTT.

CDR3: CASSQDPRGGEANIQYF. As DNA, the CDR3 is TGTGCCAGCAGCCAAGACCCGAGGGGGGGGGAAGCAAACATTCAGTACTTC. The rearrangement joins TRBV4-2 to TRBJ2-4; a weak D match, TRBD2 (7 bases). Germline CDR1 is LGHNA and CDR2 is YNFKEQ. Trimming took 0 bases from V and 6 from J, leaving 18 bases between them. This CDR3 contains 17 residues.

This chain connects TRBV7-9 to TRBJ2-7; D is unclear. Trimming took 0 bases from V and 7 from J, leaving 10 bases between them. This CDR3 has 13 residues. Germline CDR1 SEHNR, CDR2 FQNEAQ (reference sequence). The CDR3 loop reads CASSLAKHWEQYF. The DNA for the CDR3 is TGTGCCAGCAGCTTAGCGAAACACTGGGAGCAGTACTTC.

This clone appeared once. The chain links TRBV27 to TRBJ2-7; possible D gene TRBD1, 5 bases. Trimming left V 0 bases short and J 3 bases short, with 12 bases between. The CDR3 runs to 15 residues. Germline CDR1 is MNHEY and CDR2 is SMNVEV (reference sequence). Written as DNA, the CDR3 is TGTGCCAGCAGTTTATCGCGCGCAGGGCTCTACGAGCAGTACTTC. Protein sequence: CASSLSRAGLYEQYF.

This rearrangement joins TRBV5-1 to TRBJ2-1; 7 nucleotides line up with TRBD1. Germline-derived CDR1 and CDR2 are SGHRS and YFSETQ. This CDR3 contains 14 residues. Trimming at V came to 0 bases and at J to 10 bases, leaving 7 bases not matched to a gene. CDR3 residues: CASSLGQGRREQFF. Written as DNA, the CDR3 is TGCGCCAGCAGCTTGGGACAGGGACGAAGGGAGCAGTTCTTC.

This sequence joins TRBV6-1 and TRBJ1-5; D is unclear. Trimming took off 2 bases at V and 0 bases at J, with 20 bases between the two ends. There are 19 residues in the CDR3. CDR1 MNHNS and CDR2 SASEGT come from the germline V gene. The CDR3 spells CASSEHQDPRFYSNQPQHF. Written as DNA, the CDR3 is TGTGCCAGCAGTGAACATCAGGACCCCCGATTTTATAGCAATCAGCCCCAGCATTTT.

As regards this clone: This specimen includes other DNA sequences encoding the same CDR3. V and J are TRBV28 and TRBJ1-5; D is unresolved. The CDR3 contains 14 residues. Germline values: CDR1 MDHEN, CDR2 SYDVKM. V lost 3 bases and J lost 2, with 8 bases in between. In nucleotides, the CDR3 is TGTGCCAGCAGTTTGAGGACGGGCAATCAGCCCCAGCATTTT. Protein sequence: CASSLRTGNQPQHF. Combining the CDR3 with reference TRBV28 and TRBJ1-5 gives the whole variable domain DVKVTQSSRYLVKRTGEKVFLECVQDMDHENMFWYRQDPGLGLRLIYFSYDVKMKEKGDIPEGYSVSREKKERFSLILESASTNQTSMYLCASSLRTGNQPQHFGDGTRLSIL.

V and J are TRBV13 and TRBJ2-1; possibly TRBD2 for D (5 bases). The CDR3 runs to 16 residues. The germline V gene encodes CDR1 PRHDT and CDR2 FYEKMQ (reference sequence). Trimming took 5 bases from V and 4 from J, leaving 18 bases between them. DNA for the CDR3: TGTGCCAGCAGCGGATGGGCAGCGGAGCGGTACAATGAGCAGTTCTTC. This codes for CASSGWAAERYNEQFF.

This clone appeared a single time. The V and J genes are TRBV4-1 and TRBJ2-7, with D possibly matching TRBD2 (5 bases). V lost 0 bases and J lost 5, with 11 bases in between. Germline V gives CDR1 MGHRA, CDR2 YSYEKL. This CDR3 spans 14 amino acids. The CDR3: CASSQDPEVDEQYF. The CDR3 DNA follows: TGCGCCAGCAGCCAAGACCCGGAGGTTGACGAGCAGTACTTC.

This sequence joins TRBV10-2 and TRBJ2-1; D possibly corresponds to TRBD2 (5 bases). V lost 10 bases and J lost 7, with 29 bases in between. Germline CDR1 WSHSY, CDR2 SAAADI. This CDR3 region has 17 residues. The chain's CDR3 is CATPEITEATSLNEQFF. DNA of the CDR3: TGCGCCACCCCAGAAATCACGGAGGCCACCTCATTGAATGAGCAGTTCTTC.

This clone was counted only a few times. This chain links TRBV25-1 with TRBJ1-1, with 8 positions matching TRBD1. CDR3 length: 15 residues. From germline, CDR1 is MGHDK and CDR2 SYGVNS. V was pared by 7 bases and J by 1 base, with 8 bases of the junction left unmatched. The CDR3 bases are TGTGCCAGCACCAACTCCGGGACAGGGAACACTGAAGCTTTCTTT. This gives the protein CASTNSGTGNTEAFF.

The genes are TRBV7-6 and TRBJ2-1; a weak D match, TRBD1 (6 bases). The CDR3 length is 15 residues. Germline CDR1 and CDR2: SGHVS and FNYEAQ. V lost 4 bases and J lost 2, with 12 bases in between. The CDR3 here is CASSSHRVPYNEQFF. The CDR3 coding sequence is TGTGCCAGCAGCTCCCACAGGGTCCCCTACAATGAGCAGTTCTTC. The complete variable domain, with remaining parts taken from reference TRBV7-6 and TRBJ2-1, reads GAGVSQSPRYKVTKRGQDVALRCDPISGHVSLYWYRQALGQGPEFLTYFNYEAQQDKSGLPNDRFSAERPEGSISTLTIQRTEQRDSAMYRCASSSHRVPYNEQFFGPGTRLTVL.

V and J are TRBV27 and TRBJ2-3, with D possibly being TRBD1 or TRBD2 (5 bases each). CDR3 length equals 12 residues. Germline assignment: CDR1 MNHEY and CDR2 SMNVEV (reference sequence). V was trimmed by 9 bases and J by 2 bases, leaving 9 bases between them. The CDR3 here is CASGGNTDTQYF. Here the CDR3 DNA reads TGTGCCAGTGGGGGAAACACAGATACGCAGTATTTT.

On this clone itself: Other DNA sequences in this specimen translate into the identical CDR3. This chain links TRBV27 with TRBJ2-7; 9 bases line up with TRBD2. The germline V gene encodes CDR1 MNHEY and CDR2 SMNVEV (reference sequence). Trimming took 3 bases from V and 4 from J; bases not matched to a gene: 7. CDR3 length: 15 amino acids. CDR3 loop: CASSLSTSGVYEQYF. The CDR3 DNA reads TGTGCCAGCAGTTTGTCGACTAGCGGAGTTTACGAGCAGTACTTC.

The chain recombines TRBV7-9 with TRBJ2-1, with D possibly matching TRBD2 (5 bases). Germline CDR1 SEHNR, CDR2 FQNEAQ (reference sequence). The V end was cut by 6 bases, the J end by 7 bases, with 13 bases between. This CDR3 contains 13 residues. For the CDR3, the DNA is TGTGCCAGCAGTGACGGACTGATTAATGAGCAGTTCTTC. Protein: CASSDGLINEQFF.